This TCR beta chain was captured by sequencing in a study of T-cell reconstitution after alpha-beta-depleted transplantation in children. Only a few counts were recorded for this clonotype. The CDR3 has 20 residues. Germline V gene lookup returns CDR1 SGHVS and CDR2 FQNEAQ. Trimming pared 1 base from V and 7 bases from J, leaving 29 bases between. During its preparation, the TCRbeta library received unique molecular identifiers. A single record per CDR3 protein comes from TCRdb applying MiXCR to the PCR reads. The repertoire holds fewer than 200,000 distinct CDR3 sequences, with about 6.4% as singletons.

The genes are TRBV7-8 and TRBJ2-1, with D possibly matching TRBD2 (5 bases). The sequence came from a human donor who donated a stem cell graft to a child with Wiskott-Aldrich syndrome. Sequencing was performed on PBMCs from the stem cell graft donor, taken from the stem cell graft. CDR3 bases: TGTGCCAGCAGCTTAGAAGAGGAGGTGTTGGAGTATCGACCACTAAATGAGCAGTTCTTC. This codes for CASSLEEEVLEYRPLNEQFF.